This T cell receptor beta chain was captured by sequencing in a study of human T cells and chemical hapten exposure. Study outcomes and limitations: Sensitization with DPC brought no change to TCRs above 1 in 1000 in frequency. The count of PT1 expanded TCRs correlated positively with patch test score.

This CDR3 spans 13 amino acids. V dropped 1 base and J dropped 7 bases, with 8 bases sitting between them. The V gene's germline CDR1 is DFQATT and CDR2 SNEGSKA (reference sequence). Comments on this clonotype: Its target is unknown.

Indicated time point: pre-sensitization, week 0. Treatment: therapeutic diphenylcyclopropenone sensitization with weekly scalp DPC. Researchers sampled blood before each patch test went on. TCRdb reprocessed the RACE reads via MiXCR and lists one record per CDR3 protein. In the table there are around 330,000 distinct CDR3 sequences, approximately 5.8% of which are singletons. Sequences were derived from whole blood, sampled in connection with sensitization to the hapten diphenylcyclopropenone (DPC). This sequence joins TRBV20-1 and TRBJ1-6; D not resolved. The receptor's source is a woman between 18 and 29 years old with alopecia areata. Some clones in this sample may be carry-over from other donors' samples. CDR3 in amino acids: CSARGGQNSPLHF. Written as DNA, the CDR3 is TGCAGTGCTAGAGGGGGTCAAAATTCACCCCTCCACTTT.